The 15 T cell receptor beta chains reported below all come from one sample, sequenced in a study of T cells in Graves' hyperthyroidism and ophthalmopathy. Amplified regions were TCR beta CDR3 sequences from RNA transcripts. A first-round RT-PCR of the TCR CDR3 used the HTBI primer set. TCRdb processed the multiplex PCR reads anew with MiXCR; each CDR3 protein has one entry. The table records about 510,000 distinct CDR3 sequences, 46% of them present only once. Source material: peripheral blood or thyroid tissue (not recorded which). Source of these receptors: an adult woman with Graves' disease, either hyperthyroidism or ophthalmopathy (not recorded which).

In its sample, this clonotype was seen a few times. The chain combines TRBV7-9 with TRBJ2-7; 11 bases fit TRBD2. Per the germline V gene, CDR1 is SEHNR and CDR2 is FQNEAQ (reference sequence). The CDR3 consists of 15 residues. V was clipped by 6 bases and J by 4 bases; unmatched bases: 8. The CDR3 region has the DNA TGTGCCAGCAGGCAAACTAGCGGGAGTCGGTACGAGCAGTACTTC. As protein: CASRQTSGSRYEQYF. Drawing the rest from reference TRBV7-9 and TRBJ2-7, the complete variable domain is DTGVSQNPRHKITKRGQNVTFRCDPISEHNRLYWYRQTLGQGPEFLTYFQNEAQLEKSRLLSDRFSAERPKGSFSTLEIQRTEQGDSAMYLCASRQTSGSRYEQYFGPGTRLTVT.

This clonotype was recorded at least ten times. This chain links TRBV20-1 with TRBJ1-1, with D possibly matching TRBD1 (5 bases). Germline V gene data show CDR1 as DFQATT and CDR2 as SNEGSKA (reference sequence). Trimming removed 3 bases from V and 7 bases from J, with 12 bases in between. CDR3 length: 12 amino acids. This CDR3 reads CSARGQRGEAFF. CDR3 bases: TGCAGTGCTAGGGGGCAAAGAGGTGAAGCTTTCTTT.

This clonotype was found a few times. The chain recombines TRBV2 with TRBJ1-3, with D tentatively TRBD1 (5 bases). The V gene lost 4 bases and the J gene lost 2 bases, with 9 bases spanning the gap. The germline V gene has CDR1 SNHLY and CDR2 FYNNEI. This CDR3 spans 14 amino acids. CDR3 protein: CASSVPDTGNTIYF. The DNA of the CDR3 is TGTGCCAGCAGTGTTCCGGACACTGGAAACACCATATATTTT.

J is TRBJ1-1 and V is TRBV25-1, with 7 positions matching TRBD1. Looked up from germline, CDR1 is MGHDK and CDR2 is SYGVNS. This CDR3 is 14 amino acids long. J gave up 5 bases and V 4 bases, and 7 bases lay outside the gene matches. CDR3 sequence reads: CASSVRDRLTEAFF. The CDR3 nucleotides read TGTGCCAGCAGTGTTAGGGACAGACTGACTGAAGCTTTCTTT. The complete variable domain, with remaining parts taken from reference TRBV25-1 and TRBJ1-1, reads EADIYQTPRYLVIGTGKKITLECSQTMGHDKMYWYQQDPGMELHLIHYSYGVNSTEKGDLSSESTVSRIRTEHFPLTLESARPSHTSQYLCASSVRDRLTEAFFGQGTRLTVV.

The gene calls are TRBV2 and TRBJ1-1; possible D gene TRBD1, 6 bases. The V gene's germline CDR1 is SNHLY and CDR2 FYNNEI. The CDR3 totals 13 residues. V lost 8 bases and J lost 1, with 11 bases in between. The CDR3 is CASLYRANTEAFF. The CDR3 DNA sequence: TGTGCCAGCTTATACAGGGCGAACACTGAAGCTTTCTTT.

The rearrangement uses TRBV7-9 and TRBJ2-7, with no clear D. Germline V CDR1 and CDR2: SEHNR, FQNEAQ (reference sequence). The CDR3 length is 14 residues. Trimming left V 1 base short and J 3 bases short, with 10 bases between. The CDR3 DNA reads as TGTGCCAGCAGCTTAGGAACGGAATACTACGAGCAGTACTTC. It translates to CASSLGTEYYEQYF. Combining the CDR3 with reference TRBV7-9 and TRBJ2-7 gives the whole variable domain DTGVSQNPRHKITKRGQNVTFRCDPISEHNRLYWYRQTLGQGPEFLTYFQNEAQLEKSRLLSDRFSAERPKGSFSTLEIQRTEQGDSAMYLCASSLGTEYYEQYFGPGTRLTVT.

This clonotype was found once. V is TRBV20-1 and J is TRBJ1-6; D is possibly TRBD1 (5 bases). Germline values: CDR1 DFQATT, CDR2 SNEGSKA (reference sequence). This CDR3 contains 13 residues. Trimming took off 4 bases at V and 7 bases at J, with 11 bases between the two ends. The CDR3 region is CSANRGINSPLHF. In nucleotides, the CDR3 is TGCAGTGCTAACCGGGGGATAAATTCACCCCTCCACTTT.

This clonotype has at least ten counts. The chain employs TRBV20-1 and TRBJ1-1, with D hard to call. V was pared by 3 bases and J by 4 bases, with 12 bases between. This CDR3 spans 13 amino acids. Germline V CDR1 and CDR2: DFQATT, SNEGSKA (reference sequence). The CDR3 nucleotides are TGCAGTGCTAGTACATGGGTGGGCACTGAAGCTTTCTTT. As protein: CSASTWVGTEAFF.

The sample holds many counts of this clonotype. The chain is built from TRBV25-1 and TRBJ2-2; D gene ambiguous. The CDR3 sequence is 13 residues long. V lost 6 bases and J lost 5, with 10 bases in between. Germline CDR1 is MGHDK and CDR2 is SYGVNS. The CDR3 is CASSIDITGELFF. The CDR3 nucleotides are TGTGCCAGCAGCATAGACATTACCGGGGAGCTGTTTTTT.

In the case of this clonotype: The CDR3 does not close with the conserved phenylalanine or tryptophan, likely indicating a read error. The V call is TRBV7-9, the J call TRBJ1-1, with a tentative D call TRBD1 (5 bases). Germline V gives CDR1 SEHNR, CDR2 FQNEAQ (reference sequence). Trimming shortened V by 8 bases and J by 2 bases, and 18 bases separated the two germline ends. CDR3 length: 15 amino acids. This CDR3 is CASGLSGDRNTEAFS. For the CDR3, the DNA is TGTGCCAGCGGCCTTTCTGGCGACAGAAACACTGAAGCTTTCTCT.

This clonotype was seen a single time. The chain combines TRBV7-9 with TRBJ2-5, with TRBD1 identical over 7 bases. The CDR3 has 14 residues. Germline CDR1 SEHNR, CDR2 FQNEAQ (reference sequence). Trimming took 6 bases from V and 1 from J; bases not matched to a gene: 5. The CDR3 DNA is TGTGCCAGCAGTCGAAGACAGGGCCAAGAGACCCAGTACTTC. This gives the protein CASSRRQGQETQYF.

This chain uses TRBV20-1 with TRBJ1-6, with a tentative D call TRBD1 (5 bases). CDR3 length: 15 residues. Trimming pared 6 bases from V and 6 bases from J, leaving 18 bases between. Germline CDR1 and CDR2: DFQATT and SNEGSKA (reference sequence). CDR3 sequence reads: CSAADPGRSNSPLHF. The DNA for the CDR3 is TGCAGTGCCGCGGACCCGGGACGGTCTAATTCACCCCTCCACTTT.

This chain joins TRBV7-2 and TRBJ2-7; tentative D call: TRBD1 (6 bases). The CDR3 is 12 residues long. CDR1 and CDR2 (germline): SGHTA, FQGNSA. The V end was cut by 2 bases, the J end by 7 bases, with 9 bases between. The CDR3 DNA sequence: TGTGCCAGCAGCTTATGGGGGACAGAGCAGTACTTC. Residues: CASSLWGTEQYF.

This clonotype has only one observation. The V gene is TRBV20-1, the J gene TRBJ1-5, with 9 bases matching TRBD1. CDR3 size: 14 residues. Germline loops: CDR1 DFQATT, CDR2 SNEGSKA (reference sequence). Trimming took 5 bases from V and 4 from J; bases not matched to a gene: 6. As DNA, the CDR3 is TGCAGTGCTCTCACGGGGACAGGGAATCAGCCCCAGCATTTT. Protein: CSALTGTGNQPQHF.

The rearrangement joins TRBV28 to TRBJ1-6; TRBD1 aligns across 9 bases. CDR3 length equals 15 residues. V shed 5 bases and J 10 bases; nucleotides not matched to a gene: 9. In germline, CDR1 is MDHEN, CDR2 SYDVKM. As DNA, the CDR3 is TGTGCCAGCAGTCGGAGGGGACAGGGCAGATCACCCCTCCACTTT. This gives the protein CASSRRGQGRSPLHF.